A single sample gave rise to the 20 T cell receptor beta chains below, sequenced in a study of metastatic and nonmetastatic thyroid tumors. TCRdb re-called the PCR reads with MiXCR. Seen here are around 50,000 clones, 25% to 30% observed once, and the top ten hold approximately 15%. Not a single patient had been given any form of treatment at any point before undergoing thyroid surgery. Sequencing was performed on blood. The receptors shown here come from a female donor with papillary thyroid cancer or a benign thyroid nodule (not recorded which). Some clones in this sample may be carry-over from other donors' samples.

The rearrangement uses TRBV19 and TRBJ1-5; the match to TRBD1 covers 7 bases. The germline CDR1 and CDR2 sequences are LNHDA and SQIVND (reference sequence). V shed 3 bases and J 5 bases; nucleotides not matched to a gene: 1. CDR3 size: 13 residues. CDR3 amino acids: CASSIQGDQPQHF. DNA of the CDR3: TGTGCCAGTAGTATCCAGGGGGATCAGCCCCAGCATTTT.

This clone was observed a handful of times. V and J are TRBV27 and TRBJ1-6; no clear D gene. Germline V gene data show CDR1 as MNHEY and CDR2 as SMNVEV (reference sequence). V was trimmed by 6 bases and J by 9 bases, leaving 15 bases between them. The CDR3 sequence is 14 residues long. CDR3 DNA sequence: TGTGCCAGCAGCCTCCCCAGTATTACTTCACCCCTCCACTTT. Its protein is CASSLPSITSPLHF.

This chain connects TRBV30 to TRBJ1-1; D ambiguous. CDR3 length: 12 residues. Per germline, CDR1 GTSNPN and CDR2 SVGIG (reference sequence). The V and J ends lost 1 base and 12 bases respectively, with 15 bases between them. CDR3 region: CAWSDEVSRSFF. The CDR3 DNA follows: TGTGCCTGGAGTGACGAAGTCTCTAGGTCTTTCTTT.

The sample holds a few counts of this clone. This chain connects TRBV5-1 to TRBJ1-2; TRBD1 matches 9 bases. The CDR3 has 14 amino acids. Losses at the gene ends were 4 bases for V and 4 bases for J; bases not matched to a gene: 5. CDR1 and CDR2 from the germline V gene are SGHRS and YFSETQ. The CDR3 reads CASSGTGSAYGYTF. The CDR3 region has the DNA TGCGCCAGCAGCGGGACAGGGTCGGCCTATGGCTACACCTTC.

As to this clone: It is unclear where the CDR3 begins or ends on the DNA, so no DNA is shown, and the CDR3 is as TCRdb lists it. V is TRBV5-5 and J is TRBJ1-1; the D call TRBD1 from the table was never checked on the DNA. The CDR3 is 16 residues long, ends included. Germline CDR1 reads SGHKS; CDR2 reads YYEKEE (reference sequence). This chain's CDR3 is CASSFGQGAFVTEAFF.

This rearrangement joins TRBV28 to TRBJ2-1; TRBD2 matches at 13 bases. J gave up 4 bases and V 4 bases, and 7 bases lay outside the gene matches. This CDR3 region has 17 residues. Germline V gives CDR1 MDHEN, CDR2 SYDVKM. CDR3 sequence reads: CASSSGLAGDSYNEQFF. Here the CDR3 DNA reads TGTGCCAGCAGTTCAGGACTAGCGGGAGACTCGTACAATGAGCAGTTCTTC.

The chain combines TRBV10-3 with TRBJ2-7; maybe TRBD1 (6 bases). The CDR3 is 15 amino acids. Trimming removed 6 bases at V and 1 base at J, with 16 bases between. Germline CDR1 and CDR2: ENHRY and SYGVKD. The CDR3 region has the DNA TGTGCCATCAGCACGGTTCAGGGGTTATCCTACGAGCAGTACTTC. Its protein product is CAISTVQGLSYEQYF.

As DNA, the CDR3 is TGTGCCAGCAGCGTTAGCGTGGGGGTCGAGACCCAGTACTTC. Encoded protein: CASSVSVGVETQYF. The V and J genes are TRBV7-2 and TRBJ2-5; tentatively, D is TRBD1 or TRBD2 (5 bases each). Trimming stripped 5 bases from V and 5 bases from J, with 15 bases between. Germline V CDR1 and CDR2: SGHTA, FQGNSA. There are 14 residues in the CDR3. The complete variable domain, with remaining parts taken from reference TRBV7-2 and TRBJ2-5, reads GAGVSQSPSNKVTEKGKDVELRCDPISGHTALYWYRQSLGQGLEFLIYFQGNSAPDKSGLPSDRFSAERTGGSVSTLTIQRTQQEDSAVYLCASSVSVGVETQYFGPGTRLLVL.

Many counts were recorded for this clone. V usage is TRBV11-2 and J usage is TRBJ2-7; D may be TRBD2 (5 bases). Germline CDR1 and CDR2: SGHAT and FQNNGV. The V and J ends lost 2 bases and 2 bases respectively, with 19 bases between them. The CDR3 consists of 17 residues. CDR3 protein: CASSLIGLTGTAYEQYF. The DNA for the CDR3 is TGTGCCAGCAGCTTAATCGGCTTGACGGGAACCGCCTACGAGCAGTACTTC. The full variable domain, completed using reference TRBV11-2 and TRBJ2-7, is EAGVAQSPRYKIIEKRQSVAFWCNPISGHATLYWYQQILGQGPKLLIQFQNNGVVDDSQLPKDRFSAERLKGVDSTLKIQPAKLEDSAVYLCASSLIGLTGTAYEQYFGPGTRLTVT.

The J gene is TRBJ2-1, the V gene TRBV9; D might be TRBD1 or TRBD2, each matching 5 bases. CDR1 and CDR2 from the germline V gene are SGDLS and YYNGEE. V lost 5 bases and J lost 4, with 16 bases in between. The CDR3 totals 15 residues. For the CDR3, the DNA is TGTGCCAGCAGTTCCAGGGAGACTTTTTACAATGAGCAGTTCTTC. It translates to CASSSRETFYNEQFF.

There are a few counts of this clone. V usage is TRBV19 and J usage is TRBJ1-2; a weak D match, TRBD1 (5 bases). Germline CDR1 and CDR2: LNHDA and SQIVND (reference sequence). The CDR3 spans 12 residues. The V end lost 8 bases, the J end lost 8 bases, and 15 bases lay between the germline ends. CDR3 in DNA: TGTGCCAGTTCCCAGTCCGGGGGAGGCTACACCTTC. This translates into CASSQSGGGYTF.

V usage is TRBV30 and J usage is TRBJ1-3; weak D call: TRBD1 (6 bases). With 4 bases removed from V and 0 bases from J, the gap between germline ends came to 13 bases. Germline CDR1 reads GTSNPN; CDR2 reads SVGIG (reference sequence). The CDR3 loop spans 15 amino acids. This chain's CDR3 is CAWNHQGRSGNTIYF. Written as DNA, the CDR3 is TGTGCCTGGAACCATCAGGGGCGCTCTGGAAACACCATATATTTT.

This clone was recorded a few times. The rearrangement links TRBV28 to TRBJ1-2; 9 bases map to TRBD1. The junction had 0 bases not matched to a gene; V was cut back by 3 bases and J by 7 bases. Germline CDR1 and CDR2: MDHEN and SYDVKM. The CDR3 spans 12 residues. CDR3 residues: CASSLDRGGYTF. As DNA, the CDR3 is TGTGCCAGCAGTTTGGACAGGGGTGGCTACACCTTC.

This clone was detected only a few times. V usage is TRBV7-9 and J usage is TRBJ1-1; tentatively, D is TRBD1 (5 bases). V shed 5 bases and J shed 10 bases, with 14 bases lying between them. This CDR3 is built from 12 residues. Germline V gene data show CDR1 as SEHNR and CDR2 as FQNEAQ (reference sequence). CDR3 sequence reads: CASSQGPSVAFF. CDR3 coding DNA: TGTGCCAGCAGCCAGGGCCCCTCGGTAGCTTTCTTT.

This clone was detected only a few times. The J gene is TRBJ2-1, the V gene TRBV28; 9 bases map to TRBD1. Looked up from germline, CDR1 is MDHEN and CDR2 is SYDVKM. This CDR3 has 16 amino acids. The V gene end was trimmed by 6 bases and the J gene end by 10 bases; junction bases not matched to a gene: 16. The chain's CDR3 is CASRTVQGAGSNEQFF. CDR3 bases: TGTGCCAGCAGAACCGTACAGGGGGCGGGAAGTAACGAGCAGTTCTTC.

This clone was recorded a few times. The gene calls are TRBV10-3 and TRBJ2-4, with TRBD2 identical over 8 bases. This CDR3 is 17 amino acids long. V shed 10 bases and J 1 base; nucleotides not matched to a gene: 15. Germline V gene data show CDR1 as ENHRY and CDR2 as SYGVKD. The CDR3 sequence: CATRFDGSSGAKNIQYF. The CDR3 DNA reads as TGTGCCACCCGTTTCGACGGGTCTAGCGGGGCCAAAAACATTCAGTACTTC.

The CDR3 coding sequence is TGTGCCGGCTTAAACAGGGGGCCCGGGGAGCTGTTTTTT. Protein sequence: CAGLNRGPGELFF. This chain links TRBV30 with TRBJ2-2; 9 positions match TRBD1. The germline V gene has CDR1 GTSNPN and CDR2 SVGIG (reference sequence). V shed 8 bases and J 6 bases; nucleotides not matched to a gene: 7. There are 13 residues in the CDR3.

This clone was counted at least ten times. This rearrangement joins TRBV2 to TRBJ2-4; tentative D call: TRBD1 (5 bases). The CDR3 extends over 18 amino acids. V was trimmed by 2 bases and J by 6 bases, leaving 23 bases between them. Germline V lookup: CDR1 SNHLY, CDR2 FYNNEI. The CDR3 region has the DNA TGTGCCAGCAGTGAACTGGACACTTATCTACCTGGGGCAAACATTCAGTACTTC. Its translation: CASSELDTYLPGANIQYF.

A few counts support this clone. The CDR3 bases are TGTGCCAGCAGTTACGGCGGGGGGGCCTCGGGGGAGCAGTTCTTC. Its translation is CASSYGGGASGEQFF. V usage is TRBV6-5 and J usage is TRBJ2-1; 9 bases agree with TRBD2. The V gene end was trimmed by 2 bases and the J gene end by 10 bases; junction bases not matched to a gene: 9. Germline V gene data show CDR1 as MNHEY and CDR2 as SVGAGI. The CDR3 runs 15 residues.

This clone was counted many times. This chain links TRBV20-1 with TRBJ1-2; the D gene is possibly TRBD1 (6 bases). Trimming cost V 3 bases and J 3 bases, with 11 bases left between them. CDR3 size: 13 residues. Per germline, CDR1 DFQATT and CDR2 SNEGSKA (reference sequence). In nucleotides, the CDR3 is TGCAGTGCTAGGCGGGGGCGCGACTATGGCTACACCTTC. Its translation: CSARRGRDYGYTF.